This entry is about one T cell receptor (beta chain). Its antigen is as yet unknown. This CDR3 is built from 14 residues. The V gene lost 4 bases and the J gene lost 4 bases, with 15 bases spanning the gap. Per the germline V gene, CDR1 is SGDLS and CDR2 is YYNGEE. The data originate from a study of T cell responses to AZD1222 COVID-19 vaccine. Method: immunoSEQ multiplex PCR; TCRdb's copy keeps in-frame clones and lacks some. The sample carries roughly 120,000 clones, about 90% recorded once. Regarding the study as a whole: Variant regions that are unmutated are reportedly the target of nearly half of spike-specific TCRs. Clonal diversity was possibly underestimated, and white British individuals and females predominated among donors.

The rearrangement links TRBV9 to TRBJ2-7, with D perhaps matching TRBD1 (6 bases). The source of this sequence is an adult in good health. The sample here was peripheral blood, taken on day 0 of AZD1222 vaccination. The CDR3 here is CASSPGAASYEQYF. In nucleotides, the CDR3 is TGTGCCAGCAGCCCAGGGGCAGCATCTTACGAGCAGTACTTC.